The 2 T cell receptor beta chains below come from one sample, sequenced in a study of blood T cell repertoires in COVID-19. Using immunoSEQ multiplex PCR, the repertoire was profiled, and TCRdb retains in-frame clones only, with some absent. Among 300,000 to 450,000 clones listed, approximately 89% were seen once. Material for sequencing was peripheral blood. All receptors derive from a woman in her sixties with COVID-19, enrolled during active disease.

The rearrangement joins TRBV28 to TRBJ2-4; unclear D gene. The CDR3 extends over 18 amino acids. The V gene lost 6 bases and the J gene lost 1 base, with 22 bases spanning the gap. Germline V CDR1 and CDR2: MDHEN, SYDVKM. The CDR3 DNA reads TGTGCCAGCAGCCTTTCTGTAACGAGGAAAGACGCCAAAAACATTCAGTACTTC. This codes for CASSLSVTRKDAKNIQYF.

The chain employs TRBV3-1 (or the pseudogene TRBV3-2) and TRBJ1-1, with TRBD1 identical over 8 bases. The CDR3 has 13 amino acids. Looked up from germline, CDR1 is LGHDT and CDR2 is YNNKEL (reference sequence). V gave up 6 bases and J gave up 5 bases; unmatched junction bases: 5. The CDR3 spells CASRDRVWTEAFF. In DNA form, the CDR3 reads TGTGCCAGCAGGGACAGGGTTTGGACTGAAGCTTTCTTT.